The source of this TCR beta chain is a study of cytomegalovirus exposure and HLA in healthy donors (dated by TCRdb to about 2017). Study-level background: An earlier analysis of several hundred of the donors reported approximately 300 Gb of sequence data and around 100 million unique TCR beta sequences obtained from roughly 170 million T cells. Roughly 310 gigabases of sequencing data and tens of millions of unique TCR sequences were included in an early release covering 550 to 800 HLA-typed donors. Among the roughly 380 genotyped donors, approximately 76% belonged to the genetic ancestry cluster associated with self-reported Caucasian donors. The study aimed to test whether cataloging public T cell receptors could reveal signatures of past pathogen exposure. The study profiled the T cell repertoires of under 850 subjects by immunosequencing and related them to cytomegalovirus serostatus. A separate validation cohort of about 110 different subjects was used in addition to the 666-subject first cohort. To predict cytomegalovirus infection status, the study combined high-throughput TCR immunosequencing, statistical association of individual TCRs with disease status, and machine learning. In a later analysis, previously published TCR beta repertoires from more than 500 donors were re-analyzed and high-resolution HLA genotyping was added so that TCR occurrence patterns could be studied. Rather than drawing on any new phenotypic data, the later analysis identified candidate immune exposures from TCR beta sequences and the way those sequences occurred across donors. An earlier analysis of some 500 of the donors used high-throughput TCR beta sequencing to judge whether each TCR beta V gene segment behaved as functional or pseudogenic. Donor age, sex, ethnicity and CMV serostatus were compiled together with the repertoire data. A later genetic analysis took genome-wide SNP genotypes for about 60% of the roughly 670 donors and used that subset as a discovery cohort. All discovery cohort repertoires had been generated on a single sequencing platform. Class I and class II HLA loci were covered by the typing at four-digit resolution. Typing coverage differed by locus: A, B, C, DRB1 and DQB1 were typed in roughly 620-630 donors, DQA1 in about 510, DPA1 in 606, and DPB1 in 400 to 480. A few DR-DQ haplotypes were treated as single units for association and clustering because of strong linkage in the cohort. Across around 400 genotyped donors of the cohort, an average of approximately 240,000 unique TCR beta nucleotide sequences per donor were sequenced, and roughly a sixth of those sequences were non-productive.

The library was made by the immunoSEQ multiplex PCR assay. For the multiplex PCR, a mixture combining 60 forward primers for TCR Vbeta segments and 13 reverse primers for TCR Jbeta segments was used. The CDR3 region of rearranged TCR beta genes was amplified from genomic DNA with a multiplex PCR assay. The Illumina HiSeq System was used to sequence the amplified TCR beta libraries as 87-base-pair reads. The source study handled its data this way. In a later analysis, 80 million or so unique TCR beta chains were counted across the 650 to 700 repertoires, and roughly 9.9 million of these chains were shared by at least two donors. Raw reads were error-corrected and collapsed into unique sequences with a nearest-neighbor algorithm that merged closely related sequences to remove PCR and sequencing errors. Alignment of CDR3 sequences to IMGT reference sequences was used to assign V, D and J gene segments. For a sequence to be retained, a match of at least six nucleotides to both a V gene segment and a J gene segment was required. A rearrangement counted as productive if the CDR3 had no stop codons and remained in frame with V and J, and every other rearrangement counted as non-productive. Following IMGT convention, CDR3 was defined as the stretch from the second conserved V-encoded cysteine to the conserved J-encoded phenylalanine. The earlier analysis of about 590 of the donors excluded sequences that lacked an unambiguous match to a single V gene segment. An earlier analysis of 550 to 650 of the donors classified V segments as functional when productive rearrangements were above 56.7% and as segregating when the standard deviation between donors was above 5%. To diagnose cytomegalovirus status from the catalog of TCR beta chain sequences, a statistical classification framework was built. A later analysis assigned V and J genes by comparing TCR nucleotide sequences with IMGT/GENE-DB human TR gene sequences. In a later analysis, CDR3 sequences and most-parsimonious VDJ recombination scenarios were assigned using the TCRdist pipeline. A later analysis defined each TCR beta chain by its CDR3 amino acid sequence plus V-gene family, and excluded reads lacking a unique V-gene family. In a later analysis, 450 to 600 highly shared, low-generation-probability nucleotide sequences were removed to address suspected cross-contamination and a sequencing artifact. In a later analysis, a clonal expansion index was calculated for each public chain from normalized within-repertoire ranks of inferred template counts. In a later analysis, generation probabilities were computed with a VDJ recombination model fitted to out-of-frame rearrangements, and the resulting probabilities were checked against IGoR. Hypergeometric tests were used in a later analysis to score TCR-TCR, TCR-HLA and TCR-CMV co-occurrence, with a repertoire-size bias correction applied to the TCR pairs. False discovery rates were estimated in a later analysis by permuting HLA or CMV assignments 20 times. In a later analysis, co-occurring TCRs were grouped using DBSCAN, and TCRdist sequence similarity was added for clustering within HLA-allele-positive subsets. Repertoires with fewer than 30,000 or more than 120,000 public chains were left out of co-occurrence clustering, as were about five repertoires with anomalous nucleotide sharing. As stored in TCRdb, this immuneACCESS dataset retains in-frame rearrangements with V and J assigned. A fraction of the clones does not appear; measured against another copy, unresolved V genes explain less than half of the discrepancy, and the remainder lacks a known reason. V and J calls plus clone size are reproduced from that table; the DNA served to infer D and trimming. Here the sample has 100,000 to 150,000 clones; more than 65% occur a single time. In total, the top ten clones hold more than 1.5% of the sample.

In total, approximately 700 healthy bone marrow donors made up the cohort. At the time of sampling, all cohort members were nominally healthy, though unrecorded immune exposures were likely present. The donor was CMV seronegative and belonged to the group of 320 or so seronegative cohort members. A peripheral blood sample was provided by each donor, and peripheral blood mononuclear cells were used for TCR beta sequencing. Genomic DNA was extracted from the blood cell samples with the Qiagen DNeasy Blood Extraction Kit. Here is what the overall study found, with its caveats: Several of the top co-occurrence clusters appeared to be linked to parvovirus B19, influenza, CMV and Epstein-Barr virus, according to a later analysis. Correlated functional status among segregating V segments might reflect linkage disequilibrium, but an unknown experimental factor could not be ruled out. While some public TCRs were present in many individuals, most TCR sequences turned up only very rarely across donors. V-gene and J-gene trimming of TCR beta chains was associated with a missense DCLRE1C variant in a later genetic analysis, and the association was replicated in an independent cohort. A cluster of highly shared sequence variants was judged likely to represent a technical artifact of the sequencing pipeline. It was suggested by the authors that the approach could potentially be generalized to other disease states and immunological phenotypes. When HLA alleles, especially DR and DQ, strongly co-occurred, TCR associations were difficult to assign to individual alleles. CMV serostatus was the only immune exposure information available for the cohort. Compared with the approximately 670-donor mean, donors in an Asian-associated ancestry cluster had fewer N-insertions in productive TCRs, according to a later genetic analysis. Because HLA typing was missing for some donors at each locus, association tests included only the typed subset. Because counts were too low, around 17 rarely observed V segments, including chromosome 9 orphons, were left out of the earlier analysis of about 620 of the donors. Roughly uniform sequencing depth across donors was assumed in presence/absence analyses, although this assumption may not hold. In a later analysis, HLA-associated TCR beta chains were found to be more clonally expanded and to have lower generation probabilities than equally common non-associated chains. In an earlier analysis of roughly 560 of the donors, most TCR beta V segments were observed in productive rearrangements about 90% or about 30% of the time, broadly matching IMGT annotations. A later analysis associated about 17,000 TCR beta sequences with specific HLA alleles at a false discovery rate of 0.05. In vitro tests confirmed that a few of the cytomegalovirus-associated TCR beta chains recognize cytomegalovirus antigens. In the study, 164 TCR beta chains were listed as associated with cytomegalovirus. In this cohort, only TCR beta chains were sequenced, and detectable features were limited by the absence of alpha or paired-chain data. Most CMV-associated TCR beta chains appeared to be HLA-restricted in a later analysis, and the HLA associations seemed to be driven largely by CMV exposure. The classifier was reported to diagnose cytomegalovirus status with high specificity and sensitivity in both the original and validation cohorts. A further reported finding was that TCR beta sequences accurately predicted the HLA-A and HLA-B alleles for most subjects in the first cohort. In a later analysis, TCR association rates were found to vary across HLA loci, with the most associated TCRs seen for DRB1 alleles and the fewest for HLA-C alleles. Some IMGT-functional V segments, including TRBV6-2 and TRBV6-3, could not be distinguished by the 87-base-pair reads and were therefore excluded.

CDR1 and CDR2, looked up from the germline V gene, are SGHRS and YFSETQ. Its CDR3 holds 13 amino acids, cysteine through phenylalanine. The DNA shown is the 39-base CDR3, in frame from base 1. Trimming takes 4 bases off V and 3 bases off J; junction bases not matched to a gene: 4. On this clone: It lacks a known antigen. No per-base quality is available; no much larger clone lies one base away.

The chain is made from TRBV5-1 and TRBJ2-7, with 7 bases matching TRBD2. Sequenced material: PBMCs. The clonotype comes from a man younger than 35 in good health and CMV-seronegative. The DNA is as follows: TGCGCCAGCAGCCTGGCTAGCGGCTACGAGCAGTACTTC. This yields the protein CASSLASGYEQYF.